This T cell receptor beta chain was identified during a study of T cell repertoires in cytomegalovirus infection. Overall study: Public TCR beta signature analysis indicated the presence of both CMV infection and matching HLA type. Study-wide results and caveats: CMV-specific TCR beta clonotypes restricted by HLA-C were the ones dominating the ex vivo response.

CDR1 is MDHEN, CDR2 SYDVKM, per germline. This CDR3 comprises 14 residues. V dropped 2 bases and J dropped 5 bases, with 12 bases sitting between them. TCRdb analysed the reads with MiXCR anew, one entry per CDR3 protein. The profile shows about 770,000 distinct CDR3 sequences, 29% of them singletons. This clonotype was counted only a few times. Its cognate antigen is unknown. The chain carries TRBV28 and TRBJ1-1; D remains ambiguous. The sequencing used cultured CD8+ T cells from PBMCs, collected from culture after CMV antigen stimulation. The source of this sequence is a human donor in good health (CMV status not recorded). Some clones in this sample may be carry-over from other donors' samples. The chain's CDR3 is CASSLMRAGTEAFF. The CDR3, as DNA: TGTGCCAGCAGTTTAATGCGGGCCGGAACTGAAGCTTTCTTT.